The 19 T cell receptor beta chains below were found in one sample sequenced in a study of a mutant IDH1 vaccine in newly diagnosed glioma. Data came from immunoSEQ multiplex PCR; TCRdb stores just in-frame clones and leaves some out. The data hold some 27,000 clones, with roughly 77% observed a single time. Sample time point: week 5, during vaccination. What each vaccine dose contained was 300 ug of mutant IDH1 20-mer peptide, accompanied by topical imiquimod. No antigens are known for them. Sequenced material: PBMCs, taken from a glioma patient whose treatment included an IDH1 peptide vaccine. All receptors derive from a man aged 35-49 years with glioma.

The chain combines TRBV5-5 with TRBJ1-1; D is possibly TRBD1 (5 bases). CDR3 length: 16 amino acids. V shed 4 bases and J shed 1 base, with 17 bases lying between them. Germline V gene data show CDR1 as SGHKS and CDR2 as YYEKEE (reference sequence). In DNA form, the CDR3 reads TGTGCCAGCAGCGCTGGCTACCAGGGAACGAACACTGAAGCTTTCTTT. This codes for CASSAGYQGTNTEAFF.

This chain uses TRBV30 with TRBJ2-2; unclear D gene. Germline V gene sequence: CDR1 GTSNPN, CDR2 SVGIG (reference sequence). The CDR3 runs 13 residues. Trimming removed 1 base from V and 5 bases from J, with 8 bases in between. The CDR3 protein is CAWSELVTGELFF. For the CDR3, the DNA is TGTGCCTGGAGTGAGTTGGTGACCGGGGAGCTGTTTTTT.

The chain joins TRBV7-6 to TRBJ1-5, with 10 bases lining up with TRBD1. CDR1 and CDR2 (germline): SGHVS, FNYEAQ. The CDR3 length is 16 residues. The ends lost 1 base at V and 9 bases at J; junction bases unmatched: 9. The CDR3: CASSLGTGGWQGPQHF. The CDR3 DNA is TGTGCCAGCAGCTTAGGGACAGGGGGTTGGCAAGGGCCCCAGCATTTT.

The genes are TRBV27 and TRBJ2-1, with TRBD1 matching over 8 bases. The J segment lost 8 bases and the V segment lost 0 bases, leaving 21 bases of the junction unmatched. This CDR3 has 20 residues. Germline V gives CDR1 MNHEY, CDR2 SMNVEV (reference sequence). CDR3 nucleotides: TGTGCCAGCAGTTTATCACCTCTCCTTTCGACAGGGGAGTTAGTGCATGAGCAGTTCTTC. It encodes CASSLSPLLSTGELVHEQFF.

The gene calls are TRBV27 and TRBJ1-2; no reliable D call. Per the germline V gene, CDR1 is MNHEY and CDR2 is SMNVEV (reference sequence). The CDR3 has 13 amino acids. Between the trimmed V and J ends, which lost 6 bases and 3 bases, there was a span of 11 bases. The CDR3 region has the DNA TGTGCCAGCAGAACAAAGGAAGACTATGGCTACACCTTC. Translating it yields CASRTKEDYGYTF.

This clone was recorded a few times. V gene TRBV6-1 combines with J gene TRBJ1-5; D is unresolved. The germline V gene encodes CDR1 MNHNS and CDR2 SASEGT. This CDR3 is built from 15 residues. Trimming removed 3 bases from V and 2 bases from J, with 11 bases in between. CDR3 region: CASSDGPPGNQPQHF. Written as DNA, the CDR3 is TGTGCCAGCAGTGACGGACCCCCGGGCAATCAGCCCCAGCATTTT.

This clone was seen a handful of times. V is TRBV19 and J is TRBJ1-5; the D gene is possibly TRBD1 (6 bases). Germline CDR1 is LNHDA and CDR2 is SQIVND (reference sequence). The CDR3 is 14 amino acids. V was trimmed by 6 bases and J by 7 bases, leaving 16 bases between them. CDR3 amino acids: CASRPRGAGQPQHF. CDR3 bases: TGTGCCAGTAGGCCTCGGGGGGCGGGGCAGCCCCAGCATTTT.

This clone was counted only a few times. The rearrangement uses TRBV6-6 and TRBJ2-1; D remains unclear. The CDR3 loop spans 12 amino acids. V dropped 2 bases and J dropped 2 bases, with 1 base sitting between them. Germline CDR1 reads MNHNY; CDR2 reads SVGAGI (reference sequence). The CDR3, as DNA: TGTGCCAGCAGTTACCCCTACAATGAGCAGTTCTTC. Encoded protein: CASSYPYNEQFF.

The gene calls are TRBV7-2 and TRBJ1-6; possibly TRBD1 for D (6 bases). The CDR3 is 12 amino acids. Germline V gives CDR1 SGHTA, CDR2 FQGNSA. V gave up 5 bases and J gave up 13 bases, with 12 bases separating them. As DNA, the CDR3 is TGTGCCAGCAGCCCCGGACAGATCCCCCTCCACTTT. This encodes CASSPGQIPLHF.

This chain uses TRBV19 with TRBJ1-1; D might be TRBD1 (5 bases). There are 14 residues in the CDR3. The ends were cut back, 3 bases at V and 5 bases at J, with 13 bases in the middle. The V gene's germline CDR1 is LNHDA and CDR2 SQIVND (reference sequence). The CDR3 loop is CASSMALWGTEAFF. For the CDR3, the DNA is TGTGCCAGTAGTATGGCATTGTGGGGGACTGAAGCTTTCTTT.

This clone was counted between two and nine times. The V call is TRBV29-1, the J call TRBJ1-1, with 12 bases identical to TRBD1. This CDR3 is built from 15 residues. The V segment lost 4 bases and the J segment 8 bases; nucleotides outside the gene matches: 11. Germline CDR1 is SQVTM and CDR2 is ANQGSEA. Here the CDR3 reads CSVAASGQGAPEAFF. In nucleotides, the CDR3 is TGCAGCGTTGCGGCCTCGGGACAGGGGGCTCCCGAAGCTTTCTTT.

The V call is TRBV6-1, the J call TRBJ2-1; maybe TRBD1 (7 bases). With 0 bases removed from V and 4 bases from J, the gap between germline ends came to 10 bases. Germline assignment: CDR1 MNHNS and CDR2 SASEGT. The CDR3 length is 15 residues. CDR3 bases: TGTGCCAGCAGTGAAGCGCGGGACAGATACAATGAGCAGTTCTTC. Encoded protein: CASSEARDRYNEQFF.

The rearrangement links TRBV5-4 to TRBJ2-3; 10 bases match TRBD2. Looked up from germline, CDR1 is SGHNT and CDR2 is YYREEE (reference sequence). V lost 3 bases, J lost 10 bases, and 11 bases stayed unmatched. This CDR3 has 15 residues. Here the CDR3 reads CASSYGTSAHLSQYF. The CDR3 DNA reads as TGTGCCAGCAGCTACGGGACTAGCGCCCACTTGTCGCAGTATTTT. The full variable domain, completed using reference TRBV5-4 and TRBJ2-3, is ETGVTQSPTHLIKTRGQQVTLRCSSQSGHNTVSWYQQALGQGPQFIFQYYREEENGRGNFPPRFSGLQFPNYSSELNVNALELDDSALYLCASSYGTSAHLSQYFGPGTRLTVL.

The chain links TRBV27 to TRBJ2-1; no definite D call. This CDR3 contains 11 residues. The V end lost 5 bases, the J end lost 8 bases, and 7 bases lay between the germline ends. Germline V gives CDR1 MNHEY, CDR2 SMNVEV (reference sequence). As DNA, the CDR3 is TGTGCCAGCAGTCCTGGTTATGAGCAGTTCTTC. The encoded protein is CASSPGYEQFF.

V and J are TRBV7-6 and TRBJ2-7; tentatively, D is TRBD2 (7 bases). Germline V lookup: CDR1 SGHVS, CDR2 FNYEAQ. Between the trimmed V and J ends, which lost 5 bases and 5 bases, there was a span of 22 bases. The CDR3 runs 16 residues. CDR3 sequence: CASSRWGGAMKDEQYF. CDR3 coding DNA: TGTGCCAGCAGCCGCTGGGGGGGGGCTATGAAGGACGAGCAGTACTTC. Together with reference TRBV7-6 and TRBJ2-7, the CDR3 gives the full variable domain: GAGVSQSPRYKVTKRGQDVALRCDPISGHVSLYWYRQALGQGPEFLTYFNYEAQQDKSGLPNDRFSAERPEGSISTLTIQRTEQRDSAMYRCASSRWGGAMKDEQYFGPGTRLTVT.

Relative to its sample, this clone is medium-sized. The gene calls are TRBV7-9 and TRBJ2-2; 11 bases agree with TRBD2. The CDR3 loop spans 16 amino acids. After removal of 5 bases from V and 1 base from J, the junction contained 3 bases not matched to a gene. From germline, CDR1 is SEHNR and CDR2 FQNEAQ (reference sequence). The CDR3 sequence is CASSPLAGGNTGELFF. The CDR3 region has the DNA TGTGCCAGCAGCCCTCTAGCGGGAGGGAACACCGGGGAGCTGTTTTTT.

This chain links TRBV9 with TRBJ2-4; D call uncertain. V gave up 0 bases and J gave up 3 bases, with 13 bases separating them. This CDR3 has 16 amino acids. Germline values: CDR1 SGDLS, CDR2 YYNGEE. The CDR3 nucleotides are TGTGCCAGCAGCGTAGGTCTATTAGTTAACAAAAACATTCAGTACTTC. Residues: CASSVGLLVNKNIQYF.

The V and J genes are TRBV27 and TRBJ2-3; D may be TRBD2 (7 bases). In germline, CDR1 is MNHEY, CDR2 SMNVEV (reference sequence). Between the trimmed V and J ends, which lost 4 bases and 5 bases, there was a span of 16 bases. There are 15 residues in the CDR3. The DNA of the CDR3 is TGTGCCAGCAGTTCCAAGGGGGAGGGCGAAGATACGCAGTATTTT. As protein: CASSSKGEGEDTQYF.

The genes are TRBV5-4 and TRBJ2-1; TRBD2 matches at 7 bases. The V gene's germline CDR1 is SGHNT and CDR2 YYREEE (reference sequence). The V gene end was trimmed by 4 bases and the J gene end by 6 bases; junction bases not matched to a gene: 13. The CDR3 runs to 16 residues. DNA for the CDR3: TGTGCCAGCAGCCTGGAAAGTCTGCGGGAGCCCAATGAGCAGTTCTTC. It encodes CASSLESLREPNEQFF. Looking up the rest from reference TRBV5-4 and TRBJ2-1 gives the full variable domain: ETGVTQSPTHLIKTRGQQVTLRCSSQSGHNTVSWYQQALGQGPQFIFQYYREEENGRGNFPPRFSGLQFPNYSSELNVNALELDDSALYLCASSLESLREPNEQFFGPGTRLTVL.